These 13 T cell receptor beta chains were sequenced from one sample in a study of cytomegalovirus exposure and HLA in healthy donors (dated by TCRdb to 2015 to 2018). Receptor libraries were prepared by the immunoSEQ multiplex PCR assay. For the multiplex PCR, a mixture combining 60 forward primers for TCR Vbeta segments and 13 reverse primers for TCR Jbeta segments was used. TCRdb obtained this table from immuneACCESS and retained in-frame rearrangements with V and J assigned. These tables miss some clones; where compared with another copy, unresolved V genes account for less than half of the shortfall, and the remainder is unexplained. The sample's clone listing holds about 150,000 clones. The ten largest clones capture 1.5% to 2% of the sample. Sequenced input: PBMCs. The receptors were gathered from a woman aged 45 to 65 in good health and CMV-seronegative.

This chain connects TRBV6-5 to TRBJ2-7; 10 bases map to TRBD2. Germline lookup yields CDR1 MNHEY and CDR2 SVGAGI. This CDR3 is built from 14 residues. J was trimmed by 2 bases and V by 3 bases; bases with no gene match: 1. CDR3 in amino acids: CASSYGLAAYEQYF. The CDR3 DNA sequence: TGTGCCAGCAGTTATGGACTAGCGGCCTACGAGCAGTACTTC.

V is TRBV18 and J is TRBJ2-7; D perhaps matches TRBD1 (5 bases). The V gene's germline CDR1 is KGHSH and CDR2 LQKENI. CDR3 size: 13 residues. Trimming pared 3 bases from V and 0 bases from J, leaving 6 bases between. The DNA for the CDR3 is TGTGCCAGCTCACCGACAGACTCCTACGAGCAGTACTTC. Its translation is CASSPTDSYEQYF.

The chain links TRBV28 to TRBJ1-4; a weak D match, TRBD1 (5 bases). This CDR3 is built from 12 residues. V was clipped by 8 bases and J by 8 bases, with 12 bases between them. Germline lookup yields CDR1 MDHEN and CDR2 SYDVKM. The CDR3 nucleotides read TGTGCCAGCTGGGTAAGGGGCGAAAAACTGTTTTTT. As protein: CASWVRGEKLFF.

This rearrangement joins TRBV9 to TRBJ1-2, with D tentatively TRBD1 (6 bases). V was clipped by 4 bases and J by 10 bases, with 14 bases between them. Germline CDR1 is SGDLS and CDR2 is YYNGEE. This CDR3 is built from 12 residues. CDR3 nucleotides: TGTGCCAGCAGCCTAATTACAGGGAACTACACCTTC. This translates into CASSLITGNYTF. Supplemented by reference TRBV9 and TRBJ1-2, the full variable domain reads DSGVTQTPKHLITATGQRVTLRCSPRSGDLSVYWYQQSLDQGLQFLIQYYNGEERAKGNILERFSAQQFPDLHSELNLSSLELGDSALYFCASSLITGNYTFGSGTRLTVV.

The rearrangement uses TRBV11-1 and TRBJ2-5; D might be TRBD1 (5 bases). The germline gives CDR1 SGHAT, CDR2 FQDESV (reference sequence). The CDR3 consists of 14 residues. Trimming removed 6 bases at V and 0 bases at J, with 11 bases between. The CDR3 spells CASRHRTDQETQYF. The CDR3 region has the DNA TGTGCCAGCAGACACAGGACGGACCAAGAGACCCAGTACTTC.

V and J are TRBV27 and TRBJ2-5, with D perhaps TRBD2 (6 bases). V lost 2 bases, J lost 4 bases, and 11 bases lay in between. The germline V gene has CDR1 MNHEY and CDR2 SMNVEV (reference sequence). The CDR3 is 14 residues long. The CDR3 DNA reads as TGTGCCAGCAGTTTAACCGCCGGGGGAGAGACCCAGTACTTC. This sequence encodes CASSLTAGGETQYF.

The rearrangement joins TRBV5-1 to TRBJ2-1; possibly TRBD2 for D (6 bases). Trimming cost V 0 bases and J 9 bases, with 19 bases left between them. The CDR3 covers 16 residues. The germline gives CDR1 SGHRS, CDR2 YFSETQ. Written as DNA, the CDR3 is TGCGCCAGCAGCTTGGCCAAGGGCAGGGTGGGGGGTGAGCAGTTCTTC. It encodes CASSLAKGRVGGEQFF.

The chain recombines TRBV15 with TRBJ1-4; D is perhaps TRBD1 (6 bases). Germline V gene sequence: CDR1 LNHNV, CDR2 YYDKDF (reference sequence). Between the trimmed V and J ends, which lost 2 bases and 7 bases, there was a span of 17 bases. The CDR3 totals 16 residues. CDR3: CATSRSMGGHGEKLFF. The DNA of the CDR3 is TGTGCCACCAGCAGATCCATGGGGGGGCATGGTGAAAAACTGTTTTTT.

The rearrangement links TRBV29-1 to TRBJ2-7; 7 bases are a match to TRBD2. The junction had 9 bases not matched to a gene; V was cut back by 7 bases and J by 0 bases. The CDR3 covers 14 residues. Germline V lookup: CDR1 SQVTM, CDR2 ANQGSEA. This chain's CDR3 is CSAFLLANSYEQYF. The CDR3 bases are TGCAGCGCCTTTCTACTAGCGAACTCCTACGAGCAGTACTTC.

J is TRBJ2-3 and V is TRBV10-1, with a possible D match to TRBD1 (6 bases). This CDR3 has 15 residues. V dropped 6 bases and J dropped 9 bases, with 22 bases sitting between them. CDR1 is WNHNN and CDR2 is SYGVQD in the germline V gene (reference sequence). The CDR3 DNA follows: TGCGCCAGCAGCATACAGGGCCCGGCATTGGGAACGCAGTATTTT. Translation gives CASSIQGPALGTQYF.

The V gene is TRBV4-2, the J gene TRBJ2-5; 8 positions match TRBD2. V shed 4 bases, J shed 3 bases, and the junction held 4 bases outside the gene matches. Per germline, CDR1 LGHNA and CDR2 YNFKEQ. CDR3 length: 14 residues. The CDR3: CASSPLAEEETQYF. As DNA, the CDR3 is TGTGCCAGCAGCCCACTAGCGGAGGAAGAGACCCAGTACTTC.

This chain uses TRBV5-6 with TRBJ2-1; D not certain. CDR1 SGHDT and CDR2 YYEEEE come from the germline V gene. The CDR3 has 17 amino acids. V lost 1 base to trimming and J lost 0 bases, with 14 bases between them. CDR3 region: CASSLTLGLGSYNEQFF. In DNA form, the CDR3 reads TGTGCCAGCAGCTTGACGCTAGGTCTGGGCTCCTACAATGAGCAGTTCTTC. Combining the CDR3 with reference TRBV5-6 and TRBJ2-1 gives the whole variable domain DAGVTQSPTHLIKTRGQQVTLRCSPKSGHDTVSWYQQALGQGPQFIFQYYEEEERQRGNFPDRFSGHQFPNYSSELNVNALLLGDSALYLCASSLTLGLGSYNEQFFGPGTRLTVL.

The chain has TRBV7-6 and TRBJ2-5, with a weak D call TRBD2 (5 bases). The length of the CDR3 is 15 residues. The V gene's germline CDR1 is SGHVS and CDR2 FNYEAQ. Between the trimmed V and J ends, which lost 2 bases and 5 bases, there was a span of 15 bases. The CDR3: CASSLLGSPRETQYF. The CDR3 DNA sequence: TGTGCCAGCAGCTTATTGGGGAGTCCGAGGGAGACCCAGTACTTC.